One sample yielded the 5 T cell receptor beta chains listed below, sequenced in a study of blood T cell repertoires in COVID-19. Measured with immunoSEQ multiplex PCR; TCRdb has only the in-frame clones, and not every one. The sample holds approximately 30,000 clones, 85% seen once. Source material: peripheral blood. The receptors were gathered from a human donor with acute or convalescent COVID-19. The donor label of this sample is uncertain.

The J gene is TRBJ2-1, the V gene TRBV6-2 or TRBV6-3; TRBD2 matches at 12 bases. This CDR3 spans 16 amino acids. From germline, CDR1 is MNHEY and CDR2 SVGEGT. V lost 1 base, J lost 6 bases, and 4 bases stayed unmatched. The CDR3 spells CASSYWAGLAGNEQFF. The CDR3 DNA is TGTGCCAGCAGTTACTGGGCGGGACTAGCGGGCAATGAGCAGTTCTTC.

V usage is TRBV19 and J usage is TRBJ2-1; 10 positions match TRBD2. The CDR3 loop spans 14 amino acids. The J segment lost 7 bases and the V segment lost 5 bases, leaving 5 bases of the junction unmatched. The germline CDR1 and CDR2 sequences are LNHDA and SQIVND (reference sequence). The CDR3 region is CASSASGRRNEQFF. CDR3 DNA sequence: TGTGCCAGTAGTGCTAGCGGGAGAAGGAATGAGCAGTTCTTC.

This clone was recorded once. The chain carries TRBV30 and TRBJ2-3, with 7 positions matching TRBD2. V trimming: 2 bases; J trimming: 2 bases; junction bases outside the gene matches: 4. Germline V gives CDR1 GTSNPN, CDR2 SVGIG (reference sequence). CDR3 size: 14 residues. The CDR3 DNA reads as TGTGCCTGGAGTTACGGGGGGAACACAGATACGCAGTATTTT. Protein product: CAWSYGGNTDTQYF.

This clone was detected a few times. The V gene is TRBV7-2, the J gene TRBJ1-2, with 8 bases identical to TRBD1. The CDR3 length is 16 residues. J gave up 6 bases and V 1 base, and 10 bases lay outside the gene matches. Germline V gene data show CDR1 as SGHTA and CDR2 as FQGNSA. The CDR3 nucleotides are TGTGCCAGCAGCTTAGTGGGACAGGTTTCCGGAGATGGCTACACCTTC. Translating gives CASSLVGQVSGDGYTF.

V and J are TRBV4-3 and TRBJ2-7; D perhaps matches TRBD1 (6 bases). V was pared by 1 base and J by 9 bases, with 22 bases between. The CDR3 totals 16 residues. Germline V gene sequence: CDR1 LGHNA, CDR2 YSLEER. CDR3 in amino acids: CASSQALRDIGKRQYF. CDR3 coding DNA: TGCGCCAGCAGCCAAGCACTCCGGGACATAGGGAAGCGGCAGTACTTC.